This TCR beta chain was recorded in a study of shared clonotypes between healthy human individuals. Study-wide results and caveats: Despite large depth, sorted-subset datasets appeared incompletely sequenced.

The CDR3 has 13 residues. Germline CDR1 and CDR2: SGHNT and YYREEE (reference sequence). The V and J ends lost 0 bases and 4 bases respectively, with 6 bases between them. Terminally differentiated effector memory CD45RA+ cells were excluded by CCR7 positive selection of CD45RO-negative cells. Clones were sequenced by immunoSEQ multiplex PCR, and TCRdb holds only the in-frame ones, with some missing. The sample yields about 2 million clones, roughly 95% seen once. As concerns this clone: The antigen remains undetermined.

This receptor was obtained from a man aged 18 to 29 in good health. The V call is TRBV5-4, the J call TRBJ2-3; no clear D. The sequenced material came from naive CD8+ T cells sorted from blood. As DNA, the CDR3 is TGTGCCAGCAGCTTGGAACACCCAGATACGCAGTATTTT. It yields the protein CASSLEHPDTQYF.